Detailed here is one TCR beta chain. What it recognizes is unknown. The sample is drawn from a study of radiotherapy plus CTLA-4 blockade in lung cancer. Study context: Objective response was observed in approximately 18% of patients, and disease control in around 31%.

Libraries were prepared by immunoSEQ multiplex PCR; TCRdb keeps only in-frame clonotypes and omits some of them. The repertoire consists of 60,000 to 65,000 clones, with approximately 77% occurring once and the leading ten covering approximately 4%. General study results and limits: TCR clones from tumors expanded in blood after radiotherapy plus ipilimumab. Strongest reported response predictors: early blood clone changes and post-radiation interferon-beta.

The CDR3 spans 19 residues. V lost 1 base to trimming and J lost 2 bases, with 23 bases between them. CDR1 SGHVS and CDR2 FQNEAQ come from the germline V gene. This rearrangement joins TRBV7-8 to TRBJ1-1; the D gene is possibly TRBD1 (5 bases). The receptor comes from a human donor with non-small cell lung cancer who had a complete response to radiotherapy plus ipilimumab. Source: peripheral blood, taken from a patient treated with radiotherapy plus ipilimumab. The CDR3 is CASSLDGLYTVGGNTEAFF. CDR3 bases: TGTGCCAGCAGCTTAGACGGCTTATACACGGTTGGGGGAAACACTGAAGCTTTCTTT.